This passage covers 23 T cell receptor beta chains from one sample sequenced in a study of cytomegalovirus exposure and HLA in healthy donors. A multiplex PCR was run with 60 Vbeta primers and 13 Jbeta primers. The protocol was immunoSEQ multiplex PCR, while the TCRdb copy is restricted to in-frame clones and leaves out a portion. This sample has a few hundred thousand clones, with roughly 80% found just once. The sample was PBMCs. The receptors were gathered from a girl aged 2 to 10 in good health and CMV-seronegative.

With respect to this clone: Other DNA sequences of this sample code for an identical CDR3. The chain uses TRBV4-1 and TRBJ2-1, with D maybe TRBD2 (5 bases). V was cut by 0 bases and J by 9 bases, with 6 bases left in between. The CDR3 runs to 12 residues. In germline, CDR1 is MGHRA, CDR2 YSYEKL. Here the CDR3 DNA reads TGCGCCAGCAGCCAAGATGGAGGTGAGCAGTTCTTC. Protein sequence: CASSQDGGEQFF.

On this clone: Relative to the germline gene, one junction end is altered; a read error may explain this. The chain combines TRBV7-9 with TRBJ2-7, with D unresolved. The CDR3 spans 13 residues. The germline gives CDR1 SEHNR, CDR2 FQNEAQ (reference sequence). The CDR3 DNA is TGTTCCAGCAGCTTAGGCAGCGCCTACGAGCAGTACTTC. Translating gives CSSSLGSAYEQYF.

The chain is built from TRBV5-1 and TRBJ2-1; D is uncertain. The CDR3 runs 13 residues. The germline gives CDR1 SGHRS, CDR2 YFSETQ. V lost 4 bases, J lost 4 bases, and 9 bases lay in between. DNA of the CDR3: TGCGCCAGCAGCAGCGCGGAATACAATGAGCAGTTCTTC. This codes for CASSSAEYNEQFF.

V gene TRBV28 combines with J gene TRBJ1-4; possible D gene TRBD1, 5 bases. This CDR3 is 13 amino acids long. Looked up from germline, CDR1 is MDHEN and CDR2 is SYDVKM. Trimming left V 11 bases short and J 6 bases short, with 16 bases between. CDR3 coding DNA: TGTGCCGCGGCGGAGCAGGGTGATGAAAAACTGTTTTTT. This gives the protein CAAAEQGDEKLFF.

The sample holds a few counts of this clone. The chain joins TRBV6-1 to TRBJ1-1, with D possibly being TRBD1 (6 bases). V lost 1 base and J lost 6, with 18 bases in between. This CDR3 region has 16 residues. Germline assignment: CDR1 MNHNS and CDR2 SASEGT. CDR3 sequence: CASSEGPVGKGAEAFF. In DNA, the CDR3 is TGTGCCAGCAGTGAAGGACCAGTGGGTAAGGGGGCTGAAGCTTTCTTT.

The chain recombines TRBV7-8 with TRBJ1-1; no firm D call. Germline-derived CDR1 and CDR2 are SGHVS and FQNEAQ. There are 14 residues in the CDR3. The germline V and J ends were trimmed by 5 bases and 11 bases, with 21 bases remaining between them. CDR3 residues: CASSLSVKVLRAFF. The CDR3 bases are TGTGCCAGCAGCCTTAGCGTAAAGGTTTTGAGGGCTTTCTTT.

This chain links TRBV23-1 with TRBJ1-2; possible D gene TRBD1, 5 bases. TRBV23-1 is assigned to the ORF class and has an uncertain function. The CDR3 sequence is 15 residues long. The ends were cut back, 5 bases at V and 8 bases at J, with 21 bases in the middle. CDR3: CASSRTCGDPWGYTF. For the CDR3, the DNA is TGCGCCAGCAGTAGGACATGTGGGGATCCGTGGGGCTACACCTTC.

This clone was seen only a few times. The rearrangement links TRBV7-9 to TRBJ2-6; 7 bases are shared with TRBD1. The CDR3 loop spans 18 amino acids. V was clipped by 2 bases and J by 1 base; unmatched bases: 8. Germline V gives CDR1 SEHNR, CDR2 FQNEAQ (reference sequence). As DNA, the CDR3 is TGTGCCAGCAGCTTAACAGGGGTAGTATATTCTGGGGCCAACGTCCTGACTTTC. It specifies CASSLTGVVYSGANVLTF.

This clone was recorded only once. This CDR3 is CATSQRGINNEQFF. The CDR3 DNA reads TGTGCCACATCCCAGCGCGGGATTAACAATGAGCAGTTCTTC. V gene TRBV15 combines with J gene TRBJ2-1; D is perhaps TRBD2 (6 bases). CDR1 is LNHNV, CDR2 YYDKDF, per germline (reference sequence). The CDR3 sequence is 14 residues long. Trimming took 9 bases from V and 5 from J, leaving 17 bases between them.

The V gene is TRBV7-9, the J gene TRBJ1-1, with a tentative D call TRBD1 (5 bases). Between the trimmed V and J ends, which lost 5 bases and 5 bases, there was a span of 18 bases. The germline V gene encodes CDR1 SEHNR and CDR2 FQNEAQ (reference sequence). The CDR3 is made up of 15 amino acids. CDR3: CASSTAGQGRTEAFF. The CDR3 DNA sequence: TGTGCCAGCAGCACAGCTGGGCAGGGCAGGACTGAAGCTTTCTTT.

This chain links TRBV5-4 with TRBJ1-1; 11 nucleotides match TRBD1. V lost 4 bases and J lost 1; bases outside the gene matches: 6. The CDR3 spans 16 residues. CDR1 is SGHNT, CDR2 YYREEE, per germline (reference sequence). CDR3 amino acids: CASSPEDRGRNTEAFF. CDR3 nucleotides: TGTGCCAGCAGCCCTGAGGACAGGGGGCGGAACACTGAAGCTTTCTTT.

The gene calls are TRBV14 and TRBJ2-5, with a possible D match to TRBD2 (6 bases). V lost 5 bases to trimming and J lost 3 bases, with 13 bases between them. The V gene's germline CDR1 is SGHDN and CDR2 FVKESK. The CDR3 has 14 residues. The CDR3 protein is CASSGGGWKETQYF. The CDR3 region has the DNA TGTGCCAGCAGCGGTGGGGGGTGGAAAGAGACCCAGTACTTC.

A note on this clone: A junction boundary mismatches the germline segment, possibly from a read error. This rearrangement joins TRBV10-3 to TRBJ2-1; 7 positions match TRBD2. Germline V gene lookup returns CDR1 ENHRY and CDR2 SYGVKD. This CDR3 has 17 amino acids. The chain's CDR3 is CAITERASGNTYNEQFF. As DNA, the CDR3 is TGTGCCATCACTGAGAGAGCCAGCGGGAACACCTACAATGAGCAGTTCTTC.

The genes are TRBV7-2 and TRBJ2-3, with TRBD2 matching 11 bases. There are 17 residues in the CDR3. In germline, CDR1 is SGHTA, CDR2 FQGNSA. V shed 4 bases, J shed 1 base, and the junction held 7 bases outside the gene matches. The CDR3 DNA reads as TGTGCCAGCAGCTCAGTACTAGCGGGGGACCGCACAGATACGCAGTATTTT. Protein product: CASSSVLAGDRTDTQYF. The full variable domain, completed using reference TRBV7-2 and TRBJ2-3, is GAGVSQSPSNKVTEKGKDVELRCDPISGHTALYWYRQSLGQGLEFLIYFQGNSAPDKSGLPSDRFSAERTGGSVSTLTIQRTQQEDSAVYLCASSSVLAGDRTDTQYFGPGTRLTVL.

The DNA of the CDR3 is TGTGCCAGCTCGCACGGACAGGGTTTAGTCTATGGCTACACCTTC. It translates to CASSHGQGLVYGYTF. The chain combines TRBV18 with TRBJ1-2, with 8 bases aligning to TRBD1. The germline V gene has CDR1 KGHSH and CDR2 LQKENI. This CDR3 region has 15 residues. V was pared by 6 bases and J by 4 bases, with 10 bases of the junction left unmatched.

The J gene is TRBJ2-3, the V gene TRBV14; 12 positions match TRBD2. Germline lookup yields CDR1 SGHDN and CDR2 FVKESK. This CDR3 has 15 amino acids. Unmatched junction bases numbered 2, after V lost 4 bases and J lost 3 bases. CDR3 bases: TGTGCCAGCAGCCGAGGGACTAGCGGGACAGATACGCAGTATTTT. Its protein is CASSRGTSGTDTQYF.

This clone was found once. This CDR3 is CASSEDPGLVYNEQFF. DNA for the CDR3: TGTGCCAGCAGTGAAGACCCGGGATTGGTGTACAATGAGCAGTTCTTC. The chain couples TRBV2 to TRBJ2-1; TRBD2 is a possible D gene (5 bases). The CDR3 has 16 amino acids. Trimming shortened V by 1 base and J by 4 bases, and 14 bases separated the two germline ends. Germline V gives CDR1 SNHLY, CDR2 FYNNEI.

This rearrangement joins TRBV7-6 to TRBJ1-1; D is perhaps TRBD1 (5 bases). This CDR3 has 17 amino acids. Trimming shortened V by 1 base and J by 0 bases, and 15 bases separated the two germline ends. Per germline, CDR1 SGHVS and CDR2 FNYEAQ. CDR3 in DNA: TGTGCCAGCAGCTTAGTTACAGGCTACAAAATGAACACTGAAGCTTTCTTT. Translating gives CASSLVTGYKMNTEAFF.

The chain uses TRBV27 and TRBJ2-7, with 7 bases that match TRBD2. The CDR3 has 14 amino acids. Germline V gene sequence: CDR1 MNHEY, CDR2 SMNVEV (reference sequence). V trimming: 5 bases; J trimming: 2 bases; junction bases outside the gene matches: 6. The CDR3 bases are TGTGCCAGCAGTGTGGTGGGAGGGACCTACGAGCAGTACTTC. It translates to CASSVVGGTYEQYF.

J is TRBJ2-7 and V is TRBV27; TRBD2 aligns across 15 bases. V lost 0 bases, J lost 4 bases, and 7 bases stayed unmatched. This CDR3 has 18 residues. Germline loops: CDR1 MNHEY, CDR2 SMNVEV (reference sequence). CDR3 sequence (DNA): TGTGCCAGCAGTTTATCATGGGCCGGGACTAGCGGGGGGTACGAGCAGTACTTC. Translation: CASSLSWAGTSGGYEQYF.

This chain joins TRBV6-1 and TRBJ1-6, with D perhaps matching TRBD1 (5 bases). V lost 3 bases to trimming and J lost 7 bases, with 13 bases between them. CDR3 length equals 15 residues. Germline CDR1 MNHNS, CDR2 SASEGT. The CDR3 DNA is TGTGCCAGCAGTGAGCGGGGACTTGGGAATTCACCCCTCCACTTT. It yields the protein CASSERGLGNSPLHF.

The sample holds a few counts of this clone. DNA of the CDR3: TGTGCCAGCAGTGGGCAGGGGACGATGGGCACTGAAGCTTTCTTT. It specifies CASSGQGTMGTEAFF. The V call is TRBV6-6, the J call TRBJ1-1, with D tentatively TRBD1 (6 bases). Germline V lookup: CDR1 MNHNY, CDR2 SVGAGI (reference sequence). This CDR3 is built from 15 residues. Trimming took off 5 bases at V and 4 bases at J, with 17 bases between the two ends.

The chain employs TRBV2 and TRBJ2-3, with TRBD2 identical over 13 bases. The CDR3 is 19 residues long. J gave up 5 bases and V 7 bases, and 18 bases lay outside the gene matches. Germline V gene lookup returns CDR1 SNHLY and CDR2 FYNNEI. CDR3 DNA: TGTGCCAGCACACCGGGACTAGCGGGAACCTACGCGCATGGAGATACGCAGTATTTT. It specifies CASTPGLAGTYAHGDTQYF.